These 19 T cell receptor beta chains were all obtained from the same sample, sequenced in a study of T cells after yellow fever vaccination. TCRdb reanalysed the 5' RACE reads using MiXCR and keeps one entry per CDR3 protein. The sample has hundreds of thousands of distinct CDR3 sequences, roughly an eighth seen once. Source: CD4+ T cells sorted from PBMCs, taken 15 days after the yellow fever booster vaccination. The receptors were sampled from a young man who received the YFV17D yellow fever vaccine.

The genes are TRBV6-5 and TRBJ1-2; no firm D call. V lost 5 bases to trimming and J lost 4 bases, with 17 bases between them. This CDR3 contains 15 residues. CDR1 and CDR2 from the germline V gene are MNHEY and SVGAGI. CDR3 sequence: CASSRDFWSGYGYTF. Written as DNA, the CDR3 is TGTGCCAGCAGTCGCGATTTTTGGTCGGGCTATGGCTACACCTTC.

This clonotype was observed at least ten times. The chain couples TRBV18 to TRBJ2-3; D gene uncertain. V shed 3 bases and J shed 0 bases, with 10 bases lying between them. This CDR3 region has 15 residues. The germline V gene has CDR1 KGHSH and CDR2 LQKENI. The CDR3 loop is CASSPPQLSTDTQYF. Here the CDR3 DNA reads TGTGCCAGCTCACCCCCACAGTTAAGCACAGATACGCAGTATTTT.

This clonotype was seen more than once but under ten times. The J gene is TRBJ1-4, the V gene TRBV12-3 or TRBV12-4; the D gene is possibly TRBD1 (6 bases). The ends were cut back, 3 bases at V and 8 bases at J, with 10 bases in the middle. The length of the CDR3 is 13 residues. The CDR3 DNA reads as TGTGCCAGCAGTTTGGCAGGGGAGGAAAAACTGTTTTTT. Protein product: CASSLAGEEKLFF.

In its sample, this clonotype was seen a few times. The V call is TRBV29-1, the J call TRBJ2-5, with TRBD2 matching over 10 bases. The CDR3 sequence is 13 residues long. V shed 7 bases, J shed 5 bases, and the junction held 7 bases outside the gene matches. CDR1 and CDR2 (germline): SQVTM, ANQGSEA. CDR3: CSAARTSGETQYF. The CDR3 region has the DNA TGCAGCGCCGCCCGGACTAGCGGTGAGACCCAGTACTTC.

The chain is built from TRBV19 and TRBJ2-7; possibly TRBD2 for D (6 bases). This CDR3 has 13 amino acids. The V end lost 5 bases, the J end lost 7 bases, and 15 bases lay between the germline ends. Germline CDR1 and CDR2: LNHDA and SQIVND (reference sequence). The CDR3 DNA sequence: TGTGCCAGTAGTCCTATCCCGGCGGGGGAGCAGTACTTC. This gives the protein CASSPIPAGEQYF. Supplemented by reference TRBV19 and TRBJ2-7, the full variable domain reads DGGITQSPKYLFRKEGQNVTLSCEQNLNHDAMYWYRQDPGQGLRLIYYSQIVNDFQKGDIAEGYSVSREKKESFPLTVTSAQKNPTAFYLCASSPIPAGEQYFGPGTRLTVT.

This clonotype was seen repeatedly, ten times or more. The gene calls are TRBV2 and TRBJ2-2, with D unresolved. This CDR3 region has 13 residues. Germline loops: CDR1 SNHLY, CDR2 FYNNEI. Deletions cut 6 bases from V and 5 bases from J, with 10 bases between. CDR3: CASSGSQTGELFF. The CDR3 DNA reads as TGTGCCAGCAGCGGCAGTCAAACCGGGGAGCTGTTTTTT. Supplemented by reference TRBV2 and TRBJ2-2, the full variable domain reads EPEVTQTPSHQVTQMGQEVILRCVPISNHLYFYWYRQILGQKVEFLVSFYNNEISEKSEIFDDQFSVERPDGSNFTLKIRSTKLEDSAMYFCASSGSQTGELFFGEGSRLTVL.

This rearrangement joins TRBV18 to TRBJ2-5; possibly TRBD2 for D (6 bases). The CDR3 covers 13 residues. Trimming stripped 6 bases from V and 2 bases from J, with 10 bases between. Germline CDR1 is KGHSH and CDR2 is LQKENI. The CDR3 DNA is TGTGCCAGCTCCAACCGGGGGCAAGAGACCCAGTACTTC. Protein product: CASSNRGQETQYF.

This clonotype was seen a handful of times. This chain connects TRBV18 to TRBJ2-1; 14 nucleotides line up with TRBD2. Germline V gene sequence: CDR1 KGHSH, CDR2 LQKENI. CDR3 length: 15 residues. V trimming: 3 bases; J trimming: 9 bases; junction bases outside the gene matches: 4. The CDR3: CASSPGTSGGGEQFF. The DNA for the CDR3 is TGTGCCAGCTCACCCGGGACTAGCGGGGGCGGTGAGCAGTTCTTC.

This clonotype has ten or more counts. This chain joins TRBV7-9 and TRBJ2-3; D is ambiguous. The CDR3 is 11 amino acids. In germline, CDR1 is SEHNR, CDR2 FQNEAQ (reference sequence). V was pared by 5 bases and J by 6 bases, with 6 bases between. DNA of the CDR3: TGTGCCAGCAGCCTCTACGATACGCAGTATTTT. It codes for CASSLYDTQYF.

This chain joins TRBV27 and TRBJ1-1; 9 bases are shared with TRBD1. CDR1 and CDR2 (germline): MNHEY, SMNVEV (reference sequence). V was pared by 10 bases and J by 4 bases, with 7 bases of the junction left unmatched. This CDR3 contains 13 residues. The CDR3 sequence is CAIRGQGLTEAFF. The CDR3 coding sequence is TGTGCCATCAGGGGACAGGGTCTCACTGAAGCTTTCTTT.

This clonotype showed up many times. V is TRBV29-1 and J is TRBJ2-2; D call uncertain. Germline CDR1 and CDR2: SQVTM and ANQGSEA. The CDR3 totals 15 residues. V was pared by 6 bases and J by 6 bases, with 20 bases between. The CDR3 reads CSVLDSFGIAGELFF. The DNA for the CDR3 is TGCAGCGTATTAGACTCTTTTGGGATTGCCGGGGAGCTGTTTTTT.

This clonotype came up a few times. The chain joins TRBV18 to TRBJ2-7, with D perhaps matching TRBD2 (6 bases). V dropped 5 bases and J dropped 6 bases, with 23 bases sitting between them. The CDR3 length is 16 residues. CDR1 KGHSH and CDR2 LQKENI come from the germline V gene. The CDR3 coding sequence is TGTGCCAGCTCAATATCCGTCTTGCGGGGAGAAGGCGAGCAGTACTTC. Amino acid sequence: CASSISVLRGEGEQYF.

This clonotype was observed at least ten times. The J gene is TRBJ2-3, the V gene TRBV5-6, with unresolved D. Germline lookup yields CDR1 SGHDT and CDR2 YYEEEE. The CDR3 covers 12 residues. V lost 3 bases and J lost 1, with 3 bases in between. The CDR3 region has the DNA TGTGCCAGCAGCTACCGCACAGATACGCAGTATTTT. Encoded protein: CASSYRTDTQYF.

This clonotype was seen a handful of times. This rearrangement joins TRBV7-8 to TRBJ1-2; D is uncertain. The CDR3 has 13 residues. The germline CDR1 and CDR2 sequences are SGHVS and FQNEAQ. V dropped 8 bases and J dropped 1 base, with 11 bases sitting between them. As DNA, the CDR3 is TGTGCCAGCGGGGTAGATTATAACTATGGCTACACCTTC. It specifies CASGVDYNYGYTF.

This clonotype was observed a handful of times. The chain has TRBV5-6 and TRBJ1-2, with D unclear. The CDR3 has 14 residues. Trimming took off 3 bases at V and 4 bases at J, with 13 bases between the two ends. CDR1 and CDR2 (germline): SGHDT, YYEEEE. CDR3 in amino acids: CASSSRREAYGYTF. The DNA for the CDR3 is TGTGCCAGCAGCTCACGACGGGAAGCCTATGGCTACACCTTC.

This clonotype was counted a few times. The genes are TRBV5-1 and TRBJ2-2; 11 nucleotides agree with TRBD1. The CDR3 consists of 17 residues. CDR1 SGHRS and CDR2 YFSETQ come from the germline V gene. Losses at the gene ends were 6 bases for V and 0 bases for J; bases not matched to a gene: 7. In DNA form, the CDR3 reads TGCGCCAGCAATTCCCGGACAGGGGGCCCGAACACCGGGGAGCTGTTTTTT. Protein sequence: CASNSRTGGPNTGELFF.

This clonotype has ten or more counts. This chain joins TRBV29-1 and TRBJ1-1; D is undetermined. The V end was cut by 4 bases, the J end by 2 bases, with 11 bases between. The germline gives CDR1 SQVTM, CDR2 ANQGSEA. The CDR3 sequence is 13 residues long. The CDR3 protein is CSVALLGNTEAFF. CDR3 bases: TGCAGCGTTGCCCTCTTGGGTAACACTGAAGCTTTCTTT.

A few counts support this clonotype. This sequence joins TRBV12-3 or TRBV12-4 and TRBJ2-1, with D maybe TRBD1 (5 bases). The CDR3 contains 14 residues. Trimming stripped 5 bases from V and 5 bases from J, with 13 bases between. This CDR3 is CASSPRWGDNEQFF. For the CDR3, the DNA is TGTGCCAGCAGTCCGCGATGGGGCGACAATGAGCAGTTCTTC.

There are a few counts of this clonotype. This chain links TRBV10-3 with TRBJ1-2, with D perhaps matching TRBD1 (5 bases). The V end was cut by 5 bases, the J end by 2 bases, with 9 bases between. Germline CDR1 ENHRY, CDR2 SYGVKD. The CDR3 contains 13 residues. DNA of the CDR3: TGTGCCATCAGTATACAGGAGAACTATGGCTACACCTTC. Translation: CAISIQENYGYTF.